Presented here are 17 T cell receptor beta chains from one specimen sequenced in a study of shared clonotypes between healthy human individuals. Libraries were prepared by immunoSEQ multiplex PCR; TCRdb keeps only in-frame clonotypes and omits some of them. The sample lists about 660,000 clones, roughly 70% seen once, with approximately 1.7% in the top ten. The source material was memory CD4+ T cells sorted from blood. Subset in this sample: CD45RA-negative fraction. All receptors come from a woman aged 30 to 39 in good health.

V and J are TRBV6-1 and TRBJ1-2; the D is unclear. V dropped 6 bases and J dropped 7 bases, with 12 bases sitting between them. The germline V gene encodes CDR1 MNHNS and CDR2 SASEGT. This CDR3 is 12 amino acids long. CDR3 coding DNA: TGTGCCAGCAGGTTCAGTAAGGGTGGCTACACCTTC. Translating it yields CASRFSKGGYTF.

The chain combines TRBV11-2 with TRBJ2-3, with a weak D call TRBD2 (6 bases). The germline V gene has CDR1 SGHAT and CDR2 FQNNGV. The ends were cut back, 5 bases at V and 0 bases at J, with 18 bases in the middle. The CDR3 consists of 17 residues. CDR3 DNA sequence: TGTGCCAGCAGCCCCCCCCCAGCGGGCCCTAGCACAGATACGCAGTATTTT. It specifies CASSPPPAGPSTDTQYF.

The CDR3 DNA reads as TGCAGCGTTGAAGCAGGCAGGGGTACCTCCAATGAGCAGTTCTTC. As protein: CSVEAGRGTSNEQFF. The rearrangement joins TRBV29-1 to TRBJ2-1; the D gene is possibly TRBD1 (6 bases). CDR3 length: 15 amino acids. The ends were cut back, 1 base at V and 6 bases at J, with 16 bases in the middle. Germline V gives CDR1 SQVTM, CDR2 ANQGSEA.

At least ten counts were recorded for this clone. The rearrangement joins TRBV11-3 to TRBJ2-1; 10 positions agree with TRBD2. The junction had 12 bases not matched to a gene; V was cut back by 5 bases and J by 5 bases. Per the germline V gene, CDR1 is SGHNT and CDR2 is YENEEA. The CDR3 sequence is 17 residues long. For the CDR3, the DNA is TGTGCCAGCAGCCTCCAGTCGACTAGCGGGCCAGACAATGAGCAGTTCTTC. Translating it yields CASSLQSTSGPDNEQFF.

This clone has only one observation. J is TRBJ2-6 and V is TRBV27; D is unclear. V lost 2 bases, J lost 2 bases, and 13 bases lay in between. There are 17 residues in the CDR3. CDR1 and CDR2 from the germline V gene are MNHEY and SMNVEV (reference sequence). The DNA for the CDR3 is TGTGCCAGCAGTTTAAGTCGCGGAGTTACTGGGGCCAACGTCCTGACTTTC. This gives the protein CASSLSRGVTGANVLTF.

This sequence joins TRBV27 and TRBJ2-7, with D possibly matching TRBD1 (5 bases). CDR1 and CDR2 (germline): MNHEY, SMNVEV (reference sequence). Deletions cut 7 bases from V and 3 bases from J, with 10 bases between. This CDR3 region has 12 residues. CDR3: CASKDRDYEQYF. The CDR3 DNA follows: TGTGCCAGCAAAGACAGAGACTACGAGCAGTACTTC.

V is TRBV30 and J is TRBJ1-4, with 8 bases lining up with TRBD1. The CDR3 loop spans 15 amino acids. CDR1 is GTSNPN, CDR2 SVGIG, per germline (reference sequence). V lost 1 base, J lost 5 bases, and 6 bases stayed unmatched. CDR3: CAWSARTGRNEKLFF. CDR3 in DNA: TGTGCCTGGAGTGCAAGGACAGGGCGGAATGAAAAACTGTTTTTT.

This clone was recorded a few times. The rearrangement links TRBV27 to TRBJ2-5; a possible D gene is TRBD2 (5 bases). Germline V CDR1 and CDR2: MNHEY, SMNVEV (reference sequence). This CDR3 is 15 amino acids long. Trimming took 3 bases from V and 5 from J, leaving 16 bases between them. The CDR3 loop reads CASSFIRDPGETQYF. The CDR3 coding sequence is TGTGCCAGCAGTTTCATCCGGGATCCTGGGGAGACCCAGTACTTC.

This clone was seen only once. The gene calls are TRBV28 and TRBJ2-7; no firm D call. V dropped 3 bases and J dropped 3 bases, with 9 bases sitting between them. Germline CDR1 reads MDHEN; CDR2 reads SYDVKM. This CDR3 has 13 amino acids. The CDR3 sequence is CASSLDENYEQYF. The CDR3 DNA reads as TGTGCCAGCAGTTTGGACGAAAACTACGAGCAGTACTTC.

Regarding this clone: Mismatch with germline at one junction end may stem from a read error. This chain joins TRBV2 and TRBJ1-5, with D possibly being TRBD1 (6 bases). The CDR3 consists of 14 residues. Germline V gene lookup returns CDR1 SNHLY and CDR2 FYNNEI. The CDR3 sequence: CAGSDRTVNQPQHF. The CDR3 region has the DNA TGTGCCGGCAGTGATCGGACAGTCAATCAGCCCCAGCATTTT.

This clone has just a few counts. The V gene is TRBV7-2, the J gene TRBJ1-1, with 8 bases identical to TRBD1. The CDR3 sequence is 15 residues long. Germline V gene lookup returns CDR1 SGHTA and CDR2 FQGNSA. The V gene end was trimmed by 5 bases and the J gene end by 3 bases; junction bases not matched to a gene: 8. DNA for the CDR3: TGTGCCAGCAGCGTAACGGGACAGGATCACACTGAAGCTTTCTTT. This codes for CASSVTGQDHTEAFF.

The chain uses TRBV27 and TRBJ2-7; no clear D. V was clipped by 3 bases and J by 2 bases, with 8 bases between them. The CDR3 runs to 13 residues. CDR1 MNHEY and CDR2 SMNVEV come from the germline V gene (reference sequence). CDR3 region: CASSFGRTYEQYF. For the CDR3, the DNA is TGTGCCAGCAGTTTTGGCAGGACCTACGAGCAGTACTTC.

This clone appeared a single time. J is TRBJ2-1 and V is TRBV4-1; D call uncertain. This CDR3 region has 14 residues. Germline CDR1 reads MGHRA; CDR2 reads YSYEKL. Between the trimmed V and J ends, which lost 0 bases and 5 bases, there was a span of 8 bases. Written as DNA, the CDR3 is TGCGCCAGCAGCCAAGATCCGCAGAACAATGAGCAGTTCTTC. Residues: CASSQDPQNNEQFF.

V gene TRBV2 combines with J gene TRBJ1-5, with D unresolved. CDR3 length: 13 amino acids. Germline-derived CDR1 and CDR2 are SNHLY and FYNNEI. The ends were cut back, 2 bases at V and 1 base at J, with 3 bases in the middle. The CDR3 DNA reads TGTGCCAGCAGTGAAAGAAGCAATCAGCCCCAGCATTTT. Its protein product is CASSERSNQPQHF.

This clone was found once. V usage is TRBV29-1 and J usage is TRBJ2-5; 8 bases map to TRBD2. The V gene end was trimmed by 3 bases and the J gene end by 0 bases; junction bases not matched to a gene: 3. This CDR3 comprises 14 residues. The V gene's germline CDR1 is SQVTM and CDR2 ANQGSEA. This CDR3 reads CSVELAGNQETQYF. DNA of the CDR3: TGCAGCGTTGAGTTAGCGGGAAACCAAGAGACCCAGTACTTC.

The chain couples TRBV19 to TRBJ1-1, with D possibly TRBD1 on 5 matching bases. The V gene's germline CDR1 is LNHDA and CDR2 SQIVND (reference sequence). This CDR3 is 15 amino acids long. Trimming stripped 7 bases from V and 1 base from J, with 16 bases between. The CDR3 DNA reads as TGTGCCAGTAAGGTTTTGGGGGACGGGAACACTGAAGCTTTCTTT. Translation: CASKVLGDGNTEAFF.

This clone has only a few counts. Other DNA variants within this sample encode the same CDR3. The J gene is TRBJ1-5, the V gene TRBV6-1; no definite D call. Trimming cost V 2 bases and J 4 bases, with 6 bases left between them. Looked up from germline, CDR1 is MNHNS and CDR2 is SASEGT. The CDR3 has 13 amino acids. CDR3 DNA sequence: TGTGCCAGCAGTGAATTAAGGAATCAGCCCCAGCATTTT. It specifies CASSELRNQPQHF.